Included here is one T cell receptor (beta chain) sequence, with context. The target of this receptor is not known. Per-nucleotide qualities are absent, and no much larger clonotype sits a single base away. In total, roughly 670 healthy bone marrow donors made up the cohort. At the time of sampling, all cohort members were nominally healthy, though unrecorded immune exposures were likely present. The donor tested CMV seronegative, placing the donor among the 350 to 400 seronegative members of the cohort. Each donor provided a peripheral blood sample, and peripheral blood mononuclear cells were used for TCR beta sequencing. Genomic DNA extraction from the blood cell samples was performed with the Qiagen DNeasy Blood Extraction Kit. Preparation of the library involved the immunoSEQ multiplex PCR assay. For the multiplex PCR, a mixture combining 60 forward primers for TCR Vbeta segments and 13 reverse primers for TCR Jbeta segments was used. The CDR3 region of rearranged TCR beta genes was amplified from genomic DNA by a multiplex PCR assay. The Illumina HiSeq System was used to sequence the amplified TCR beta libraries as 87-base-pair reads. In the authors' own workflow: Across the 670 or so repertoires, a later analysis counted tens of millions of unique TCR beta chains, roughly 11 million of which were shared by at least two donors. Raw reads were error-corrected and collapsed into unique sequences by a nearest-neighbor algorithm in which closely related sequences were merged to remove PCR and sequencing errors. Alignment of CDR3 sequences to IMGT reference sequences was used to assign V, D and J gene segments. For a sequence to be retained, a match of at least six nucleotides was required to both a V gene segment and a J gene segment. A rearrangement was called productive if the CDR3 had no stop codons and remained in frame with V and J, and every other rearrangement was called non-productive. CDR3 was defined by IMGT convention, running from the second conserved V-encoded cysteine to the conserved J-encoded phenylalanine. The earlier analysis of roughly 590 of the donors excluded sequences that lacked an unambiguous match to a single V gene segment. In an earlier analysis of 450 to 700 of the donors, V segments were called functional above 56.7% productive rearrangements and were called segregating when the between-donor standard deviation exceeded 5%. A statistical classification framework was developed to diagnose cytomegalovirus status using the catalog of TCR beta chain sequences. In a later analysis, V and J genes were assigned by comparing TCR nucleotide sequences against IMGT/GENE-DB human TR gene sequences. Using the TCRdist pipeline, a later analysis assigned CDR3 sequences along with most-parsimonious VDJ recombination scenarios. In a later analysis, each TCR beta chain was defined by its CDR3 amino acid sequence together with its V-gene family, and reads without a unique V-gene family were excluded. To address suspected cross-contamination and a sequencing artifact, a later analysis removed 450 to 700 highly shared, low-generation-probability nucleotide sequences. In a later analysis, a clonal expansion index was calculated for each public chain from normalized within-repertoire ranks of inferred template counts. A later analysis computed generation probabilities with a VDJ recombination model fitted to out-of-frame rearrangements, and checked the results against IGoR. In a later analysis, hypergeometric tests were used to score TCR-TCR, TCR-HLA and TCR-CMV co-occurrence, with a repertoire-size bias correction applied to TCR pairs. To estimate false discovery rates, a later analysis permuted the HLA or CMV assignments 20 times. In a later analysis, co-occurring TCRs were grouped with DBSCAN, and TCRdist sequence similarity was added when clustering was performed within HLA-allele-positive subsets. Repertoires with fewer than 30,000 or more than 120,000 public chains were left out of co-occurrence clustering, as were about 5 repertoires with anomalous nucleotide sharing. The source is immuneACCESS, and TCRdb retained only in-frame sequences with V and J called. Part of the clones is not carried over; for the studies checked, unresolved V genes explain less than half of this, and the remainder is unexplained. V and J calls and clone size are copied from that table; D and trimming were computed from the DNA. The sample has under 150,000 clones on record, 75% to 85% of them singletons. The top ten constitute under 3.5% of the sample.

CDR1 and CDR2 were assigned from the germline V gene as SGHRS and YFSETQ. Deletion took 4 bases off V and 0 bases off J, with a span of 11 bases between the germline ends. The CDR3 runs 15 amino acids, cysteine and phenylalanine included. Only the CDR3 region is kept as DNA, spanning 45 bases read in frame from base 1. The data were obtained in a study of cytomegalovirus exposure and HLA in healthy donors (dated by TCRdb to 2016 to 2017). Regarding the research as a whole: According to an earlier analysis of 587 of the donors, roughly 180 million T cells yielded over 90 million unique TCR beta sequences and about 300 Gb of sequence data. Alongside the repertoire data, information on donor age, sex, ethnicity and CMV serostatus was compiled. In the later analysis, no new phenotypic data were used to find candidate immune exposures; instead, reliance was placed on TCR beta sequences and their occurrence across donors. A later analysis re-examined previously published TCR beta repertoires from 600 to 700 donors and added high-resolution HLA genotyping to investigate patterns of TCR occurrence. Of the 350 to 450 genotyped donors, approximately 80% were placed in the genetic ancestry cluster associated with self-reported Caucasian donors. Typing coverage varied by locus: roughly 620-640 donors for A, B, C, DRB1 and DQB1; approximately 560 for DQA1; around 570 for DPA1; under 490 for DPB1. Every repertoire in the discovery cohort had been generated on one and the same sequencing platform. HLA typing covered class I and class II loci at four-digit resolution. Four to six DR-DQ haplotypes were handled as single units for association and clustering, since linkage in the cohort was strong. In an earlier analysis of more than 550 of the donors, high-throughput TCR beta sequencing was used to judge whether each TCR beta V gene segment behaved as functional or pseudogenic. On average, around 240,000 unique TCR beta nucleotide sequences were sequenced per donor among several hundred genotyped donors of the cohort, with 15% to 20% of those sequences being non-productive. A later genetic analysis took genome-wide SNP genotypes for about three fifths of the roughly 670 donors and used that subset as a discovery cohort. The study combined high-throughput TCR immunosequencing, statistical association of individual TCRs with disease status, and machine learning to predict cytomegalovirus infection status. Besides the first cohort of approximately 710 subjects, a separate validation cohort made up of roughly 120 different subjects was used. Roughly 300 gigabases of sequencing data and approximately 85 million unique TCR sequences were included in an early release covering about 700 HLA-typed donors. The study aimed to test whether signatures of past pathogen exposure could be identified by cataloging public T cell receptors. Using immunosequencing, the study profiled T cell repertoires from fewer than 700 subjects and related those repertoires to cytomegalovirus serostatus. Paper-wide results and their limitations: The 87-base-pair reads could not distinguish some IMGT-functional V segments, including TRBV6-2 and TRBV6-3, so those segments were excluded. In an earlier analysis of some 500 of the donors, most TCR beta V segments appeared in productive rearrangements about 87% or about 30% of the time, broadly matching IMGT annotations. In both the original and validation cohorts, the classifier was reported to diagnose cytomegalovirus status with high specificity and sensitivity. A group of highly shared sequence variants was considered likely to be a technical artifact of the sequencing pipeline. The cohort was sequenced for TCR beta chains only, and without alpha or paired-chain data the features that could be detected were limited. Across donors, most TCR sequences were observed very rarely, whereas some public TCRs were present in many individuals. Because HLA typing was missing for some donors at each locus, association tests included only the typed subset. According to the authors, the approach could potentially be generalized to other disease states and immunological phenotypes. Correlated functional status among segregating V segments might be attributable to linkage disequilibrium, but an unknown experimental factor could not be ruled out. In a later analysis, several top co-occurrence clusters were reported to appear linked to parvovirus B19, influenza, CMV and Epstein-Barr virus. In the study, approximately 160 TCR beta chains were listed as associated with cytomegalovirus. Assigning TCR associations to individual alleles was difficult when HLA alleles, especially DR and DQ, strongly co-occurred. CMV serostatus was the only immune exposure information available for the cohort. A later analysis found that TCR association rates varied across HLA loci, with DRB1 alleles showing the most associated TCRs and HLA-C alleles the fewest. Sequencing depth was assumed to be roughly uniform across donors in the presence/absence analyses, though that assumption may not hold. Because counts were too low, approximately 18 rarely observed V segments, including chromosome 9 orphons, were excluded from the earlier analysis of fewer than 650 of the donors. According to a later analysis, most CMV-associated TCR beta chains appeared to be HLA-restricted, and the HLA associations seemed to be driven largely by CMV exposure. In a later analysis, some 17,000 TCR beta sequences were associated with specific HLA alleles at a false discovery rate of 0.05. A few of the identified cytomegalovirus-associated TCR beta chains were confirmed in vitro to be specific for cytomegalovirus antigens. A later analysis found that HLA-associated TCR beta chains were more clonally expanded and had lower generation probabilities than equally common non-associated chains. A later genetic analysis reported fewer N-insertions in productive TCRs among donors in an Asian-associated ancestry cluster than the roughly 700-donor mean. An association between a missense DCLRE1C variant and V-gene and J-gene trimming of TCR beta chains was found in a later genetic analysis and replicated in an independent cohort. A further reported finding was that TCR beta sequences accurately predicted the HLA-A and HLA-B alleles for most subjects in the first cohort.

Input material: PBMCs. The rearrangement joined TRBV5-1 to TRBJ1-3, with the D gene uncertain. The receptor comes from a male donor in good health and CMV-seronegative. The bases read TGCGCCAGCAGCCTGACATCCTTCTCTGGAAACACCATATATTTT. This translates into CASSLTSFSGNTIYF.